This T cell receptor (beta chain) was sequenced for a study of CD8+CD57+ T cells in acquired aplastic anemia (dated by TCRdb to 2017 to 2018). In terms of the full investigation: A mean of approximately 3 ug of DNA, ranging from about 0.17 to 30 ug, was extracted from sorted CD4+ and CD8+ cells. For healthy donor samples, the average read count was about 10 million for CD4+ cells and around 12 million for CD8+ cells.

Profiling of TCR beta VDJ combinations and CDR3 sequences used genomic DNA as the template. TCR repertoire sequencing was run on an Illumina HiSeq 2000. As for the original processing: Repertoires were assessed using TRBV/TRBJ rearrangement plots, CDR3 size and DJ length profiles, and Simpson's diversity index. Whichever DNA sequence was most abundant in the deep sequencing data was defined as the immunodominant clone. CDR3 amino acid sequences were screened for sharing across subjects and compared with published repertoires and the VDJdb database. TCRdb trimmed the raw reads at Q25, called clones with MiXCR and kept productive beta chains. A single entry per CDR3 protein holds the most common genes and DNA from its merged rows. It is TCRdb's table, rather than the study itself, that gives the V and J calls and clone size. Within this sample are around 190,000 distinct CDR3 sequences, with approximately 52% of them counted one time only. The ten largest clonotypes hold more than 15% of the sample.

This clonotype was recorded many times. Its antigen is currently not known. Nothing much larger sits one base from this clone, and base qualities are not available. In this study, sorted CD4+ and CD8+ T cells from the blood of healthy subjects and of severe aplastic anemia patients had their TCR repertoires deep-sequenced. Ficoll-Paque density gradient centrifugation was used to isolate peripheral blood mononuclear cells. Before DNA was extracted, CD4+ and CD8+ T cells were sorted using either FACS or magnetic beads. General findings and caveats noted by the study authors: Patients and healthy controls showed no significant difference in CD8+ Simpson's diversity (P=0.060). Over 25 CD8+ CDR3 sequences were found in both patients and controls but appeared to be highly expressed in patients and within the immunodominant clones of the patients.

The source is a human donor in good health, serving as a control. Sequenced: sorted CD4+, CD8+, or CD8+CD57+ T cells (not recorded which) from PBMCs.

The nucleotide sequence reads TGTGCCAGTAGTCCAGGACTAGCGGGGGACACAGATACGCAGTATTTT. It specifies CASSPGLAGDTDTQYF. This sequence uses TRBV19 and TRBJ2-3, with TRBD2 matching 13 junction bases. V loses 5 bases at its end and J loses 2 bases; junction bases beyond the gene matches: 4. The cysteine opens and the phenylalanine closes a CDR3 of 16 amino acids. Of the read, only the CDR3 DNA is kept; its 48 bases are in frame from base 1. As encoded in the germline V gene (reference sequence), CDR1 is LNHDA while CDR2 is SQIVND.